This TCR beta chain was found in a study of regulatory T cells in long-lasting Graves disease. Notes on the study in general: Persistent disease exhibited a predilection for TRBV28, TRBJ1-2 and TRBJ2-5.

Arm-PCR of CDR3 regions and iRepertoire HTBI primers were used to build TCR beta libraries. Each CDR3 protein is one row after TCRdb ran MiXCR on the multiplex PCR reads. The data hold 500,000 or so distinct CDR3 sequences, with 15% to 20% observed a single time. Sample time point: newly diagnosed GD, antithyroid drugs for less than 3 months. There was RNA extracted from PBMCs, and the TCR library was made from it. V lost 3 bases and J lost 9, with 15 bases in between. Germline V gene sequence: CDR1 SGHRS, CDR2 YFSETQ. This CDR3 contains 13 residues. With regard to this clonotype: The antigen remains unidentified.

This sample was also put to use in a study of T cells in Graves' hyperthyroidism and ophthalmopathy. That source adds: Across 18 months, stable Graves' hyperthyroidism was marked by no progression to ophthalmopathy.

Sample: peripheral blood mononuclear cells (PBMCs), taken at new diagnosis, from a patient treated with antithyroid drugs. This receptor was obtained from a woman aged 40-60 years with Graves disease. This chain uses TRBV5-1 with TRBJ2-5; D unresolved. DNA of the CDR3: TGCGCCAGCAGCTCGACCTCTCGGCCACCCCAGTACTTC. It translates to CASSSTSRPPQYF.